The 24 T cell receptor beta chains presented below share a single source sample, sequenced in a study of blood T cell repertoires in COVID-19. Method: immunoSEQ multiplex PCR; TCRdb's copy keeps in-frame clones and lacks some. This table has about 200,000 clones, around 80% appearing once. The sequencing input was peripheral blood. The receptors were gathered from a woman in her seventies with acute or convalescent COVID-19.

The CDR3 is CASSSSGRSNEQFF. The DNA of the CDR3 is TGTGCCAGCTCATCTAGCGGGAGAAGCAATGAGCAGTTCTTC. This chain connects TRBV18 to TRBJ2-1, with 10 nucleotides matching TRBD2. Germline V CDR1 and CDR2: KGHSH, LQKENI. There are 14 residues in the CDR3. The V and J ends lost 5 bases and 6 bases, in that order; junction bases with no gene match: 4.

Comments on this clone: This sample also contains other DNA sequences that code for the same CDR3. V usage is TRBV30 and J usage is TRBJ1-1, with D maybe TRBD1 (6 bases). Germline V CDR1 and CDR2: GTSNPN, SVGIG (reference sequence). V dropped 4 bases and J dropped 1 base, with 10 bases sitting between them. This CDR3 has 13 amino acids. The CDR3 nucleotides are TGTGCCTGGACAAAACAGGGGAACACTGAAGCTTTCTTT. Protein: CAWTKQGNTEAFF.

The J gene is TRBJ2-1, the V gene TRBV29-1; the match to TRBD1 covers 10 bases. CDR1 and CDR2 from the germline V gene are SQVTM and ANQGSEA. Trimming cost V 6 bases and J 3 bases; bases outside gene matches: 2. The CDR3 is made up of 13 amino acids. CDR3 sequence (DNA): TGCAGCGTACGGACAGGGGGCTACAATGAGCAGTTCTTC. It codes for CSVRTGGYNEQFF.

The J gene is TRBJ1-2, the V gene TRBV9; 8 bases align to TRBD1. V lost 3 bases and J lost 0; bases outside the gene matches: 4. This CDR3 is built from 15 residues. Germline-derived CDR1 and CDR2 are SGDLS and YYNGEE. The CDR3 spells CASSAGTGPNYGYTF. CDR3 DNA: TGTGCCAGCAGCGCCGGGACAGGCCCTAACTATGGCTACACCTTC.

This clone was seen more than once but under ten times. The chain combines TRBV18 with TRBJ1-2, with 9 bases fitting TRBD1. Germline lookup yields CDR1 KGHSH and CDR2 LQKENI. V lost 5 bases, J lost 2 bases, and 0 bases stayed unmatched. The CDR3 has 13 amino acids. This chain's CDR3 is CASSGQGNYGYTF. CDR3 in DNA: TGTGCCAGCTCAGGACAGGGGAACTATGGCTACACCTTC.

The V call is TRBV5-1, the J call TRBJ1-2; TRBD1 is a possible D gene (6 bases). V gave up 4 bases and J gave up 0 bases, with 10 bases separating them. CDR1 and CDR2 (germline): SGHRS, YFSETQ. This CDR3 region has 14 residues. CDR3 nucleotides: TGCGCCAGCAGCAGGGACATCTCTAACTATGGCTACACCTTC. This gives the protein CASSRDISNYGYTF. Using reference TRBV5-1 and TRBJ1-2 for the parts outside the CDR3, the full variable domain is KAGVTQTPRYLIKTRGQQVTLSCSPISGHRSVSWYQQTPGQGLQFLFEYFSETQRNKGNFPGRFSGRQFSNSRSEMNVSTLELGDSALYLCASSRDISNYGYTFGSGTRLTVV.

This clone appeared a single time. V and J are TRBV2 and TRBJ2-1; 10 bases are a match to TRBD1. V lost 8 bases to trimming and J lost 9 bases; unmatched junction nucleotides: 13. The CDR3 has 15 amino acids. Germline CDR1 reads SNHLY; CDR2 reads FYNNEI. Here the CDR3 reads CASPPRGQGKGEQFF. The CDR3 DNA sequence: TGTGCCAGCCCACCGCGGGGACAGGGGAAGGGTGAGCAGTTCTTC. Looking up the rest from reference TRBV2 and TRBJ2-1 gives the full variable domain: EPEVTQTPSHQVTQMGQEVILRCVPISNHLYFYWYRQILGQKVEFLVSFYNNEISEKSEIFDDQFSVERPDGSNFTLKIRSTKLEDSAMYFCASPPRGQGKGEQFFGPGTRLTVL.

This sequence joins TRBV27 and TRBJ2-7; D possibly corresponds to TRBD2 (6 bases). The CDR3 loop spans 15 amino acids. Per the germline V gene, CDR1 is MNHEY and CDR2 is SMNVEV (reference sequence). Trimming left V 2 bases short and J 2 bases short, with 13 bases between. This CDR3 is CASSLRQLATYEQYF. CDR3 nucleotides: TGTGCCAGCAGTTTAAGACAACTAGCTACCTACGAGCAGTACTTC.

The J gene is TRBJ2-1, the V gene TRBV5-1, with TRBD2 identical over 14 bases. CDR1 and CDR2 (germline): SGHRS, YFSETQ. J was trimmed by 0 bases and V by 5 bases; bases with no gene match: 13. The CDR3 is 20 residues long. The CDR3 is CASSVIGGLAGASSYNEQFF. The CDR3 nucleotides are TGCGCCAGCAGTGTAATCGGGGGACTAGCGGGGGCTAGCTCCTACAATGAGCAGTTCTTC.

This chain uses TRBV7-2 with TRBJ1-6, with 9 bases fitting TRBD1. CDR3 size: 15 residues. Germline CDR1 is SGHTA and CDR2 is FQGNSA. After removal of 4 bases from V and 7 bases from J, the junction contained 5 bases not matched to a gene. As DNA, the CDR3 is TGTGCCAGCAGCTCGGACAGGGGACGGAATTCACCCCTCCACTTT. Encoded protein: CASSSDRGRNSPLHF.

The V call is TRBV3-1 (or the pseudogene TRBV3-2), the J call TRBJ1-5; 8 bases agree with TRBD1. The CDR3 runs 14 residues. After removal of 5 bases from V and 7 bases from J, the junction contained 7 bases not matched to a gene. Per the germline V gene, CDR1 is LGHDT and CDR2 is YNNKEL (reference sequence). CDR3 region: CASSSRTGSQPQHF. The CDR3, as DNA: TGTGCCAGCAGCTCCCGGACAGGGTCGCAGCCCCAGCATTTT.

The chain combines TRBV7-2 with TRBJ2-1; 8 bases match TRBD2. This CDR3 has 14 amino acids. With V trimmed by 7 bases and J by 4 bases, 6 bases remained unmatched. Germline V gene data show CDR1 as SGHTA and CDR2 as FQGNSA. The CDR3 DNA reads TGTGCCAGCAAATTGGGACTAGAGTACAATGAGCAGTTCTTC. Its translation: CASKLGLEYNEQFF.

This clone was seen a few times. V usage is TRBV9 and J usage is TRBJ2-1; TRBD2 is a possible D gene (6 bases). Trimming removed 3 bases from V and 8 bases from J, with 15 bases in between. Germline V gene sequence: CDR1 SGDLS, CDR2 YYNGEE. This CDR3 region has 14 residues. The CDR3 spells CASSGGTSRHEQFF. For the CDR3, the DNA is TGTGCCAGCAGCGGAGGGACTTCCAGGCATGAGCAGTTCTTC.

The chain joins TRBV5-6 to TRBJ2-2; the match to TRBD2 covers 14 bases. The CDR3 consists of 17 residues. The ends lost 5 bases at V and 3 bases at J; junction bases unmatched: 6. The germline V gene encodes CDR1 SGHDT and CDR2 YYEEEE. In DNA, the CDR3 is TGTGCCAGCAGTTGGGGACTAGCGGGAGTTTACACCGGGGAGCTGTTTTTT. Residues: CASSWGLAGVYTGELFF.

This sequence joins TRBV6-5 and TRBJ2-7; TRBD2 agrees at 10 bases. CDR1 is MNHEY and CDR2 is SVGAGI in the germline V gene. The CDR3 consists of 16 residues. Unmatched junction bases numbered 7, after V lost 2 bases and J lost 3 bases. CDR3 sequence reads: CASSYGPSGGNYEQYF. In DNA form, the CDR3 reads TGTGCCAGCAGTTACGGCCCTAGCGGGGGTAACTACGAGCAGTACTTC.

This clone was found once. V gene TRBV19 combines with J gene TRBJ1-6; 10 bases align to TRBD1. There are 14 residues in the CDR3. Germline-derived CDR1 and CDR2 are LNHDA and SQIVND (reference sequence). Unmatched junction bases numbered 6, after V lost 6 bases and J lost 10 bases. In DNA, the CDR3 is TGTGCCAGTAGCCAGGACAGGGGGAGGTCACCCCTCCACTTT. Translated, it gives CASSQDRGRSPLHF.

This chain joins TRBV28 and TRBJ2-3; 7 bases align to TRBD1. The CDR3 covers 14 residues. CDR1 and CDR2 from the germline V gene are MDHEN and SYDVKM. With 6 bases clipped from V and 4 bases from J, the junction kept 7 bases outside the gene matches. Written as DNA, the CDR3 is TGTGCCAGCAGCCCGGACAGGACTCCAGATACGCAGTATTTT. It yields the protein CASSPDRTPDTQYF.

This chain uses TRBV29-1 with TRBJ2-1; D unclear. The CDR3 spans 14 residues. V gave up 0 bases and J gave up 10 bases, with 16 bases separating them. The V gene's germline CDR1 is SQVTM and CDR2 ANQGSEA. CDR3 sequence: CSVEDPLVLSEQFF. CDR3 DNA: TGCAGCGTTGAAGACCCGCTAGTTCTCAGCGAGCAGTTCTTC.

This clone was observed a single time. J is TRBJ1-3 and V is TRBV19; possible D gene TRBD1, 6 bases. The length of the CDR3 is 15 residues. CDR1 is LNHDA and CDR2 is SQIVND in the germline V gene (reference sequence). The germline V and J ends were trimmed by 3 bases and 3 bases, with 12 bases remaining between them. The CDR3 is CASSIRGALGNTIYF. The DNA of the CDR3 is TGTGCCAGTAGTATTCGGGGGGCGCTTGGAAACACCATATATTTT.

The rearrangement joins TRBV3-1 (or the pseudogene TRBV3-2) to TRBJ2-5; possible D gene TRBD2, 5 bases. The CDR3 has 14 amino acids. The germline V and J ends were trimmed by 1 base and 9 bases, with 15 bases remaining between them. CDR1 and CDR2 from the germline V gene are LGHDT and YNNKEL (reference sequence). The CDR3 DNA is TGTGCCAGCAGCCAAGGTTCGGGTCCCGGGGCCCAGTACTTC. The encoded protein is CASSQGSGPGAQYF.

The chain uses TRBV3-1 (or the pseudogene TRBV3-2) and TRBJ2-3; D gene uncertain. This CDR3 has 11 amino acids. Germline V lookup: CDR1 LGHDT, CDR2 YNNKEL (reference sequence). With 1 base removed from V and 6 bases from J, the gap between germline ends came to 2 bases. The DNA for the CDR3 is TGTGCCAGCAGCCAAGCGGATACGCAGTATTTT. Protein product: CASSQADTQYF.

The chain recombines TRBV30 with TRBJ2-1; 10 bases agree with TRBD1. This CDR3 spans 16 amino acids. The germline gives CDR1 GTSNPN, CDR2 SVGIG (reference sequence). Trimming cost V 0 bases and J 0 bases; bases outside gene matches: 2. CDR3 DNA: TGTGCCTGGAGTGTCCGGACAGGGGGCTCCTACAATGAGCAGTTCTTC. Amino acid sequence: CAWSVRTGGSYNEQFF.

J is TRBJ2-5 and V is TRBV28, with D perhaps TRBD1 (7 bases). V dropped 5 bases and J dropped 3 bases, with 16 bases sitting between them. The V gene's germline CDR1 is MDHEN and CDR2 SYDVKM. This CDR3 region has 15 residues. The CDR3 nucleotides read TGTGCCAGCAGTGGAGGGGGCGCAGGCAAAGAGACCCAGTACTTC. Translation: CASSGGGAGKETQYF. Based on the CDR3 plus reference TRBV28 and TRBJ2-5, the full variable domain is DVKVTQSSRYLVKRTGEKVFLECVQDMDHENMFWYRQDPGLGLRLIYFSYDVKMKEKGDIPEGYSVSREKKERFSLILESASTNQTSMYLCASSGGGAGKETQYFGPGTRLLVL.

The chain carries TRBV6-1 and TRBJ2-5, with 9 nucleotides matching TRBD2. This CDR3 comprises 15 residues. Trimming at V came to 2 bases and at J to 4 bases, leaving 5 bases not matched to a gene. Germline values: CDR1 MNHNS, CDR2 SASEGT. DNA of the CDR3: TGTGCCAGCAGTGAATTAGCGGGAGAAGGAGAGACCCAGTACTTC. It translates to CASSELAGEGETQYF.